This T cell receptor (beta chain) comes out of a study of response to subunit inactivated influenza vaccine. Per the germline V gene, CDR1 is KGHSH and CDR2 is LQKENI. J was trimmed by 3 bases and V by 4 bases; bases with no gene match: 9. The length of the CDR3 is 16 residues. TCRdb reprocessed the RT-PCR reads with MiXCR, giving one entry per CDR3 protein. The table records approximately 730,000 distinct CDR3 sequences, 14% of them present only once. Sequences were derived from PBMCs from blood, sampled less than 15 days before vaccination. The clonotype comes from a man aged 50 to 60 who received an inactivated influenza vaccine. V and J are TRBV18 and TRBJ1-2; 9 nucleotides agree with TRBD1. The CDR3 region has the DNA TGTGCCAGCTCACGAACCGGGACAGGGAAAGACTATGGCTACACCTTC. Its protein is CASSRTGTGKDYGYTF.